The clone carrying this T cell receptor beta chain was observed a few times. One entry per CDR3 protein results from TCRdb running MiXCR on the RT-PCR reads. The sample lists roughly 30,000 distinct CDR3 sequences; under 7.5% were seen once. Germline V CDR1 and CDR2: DFQATT, SNEGSKA (reference sequence). V gave up 0 bases and J gave up 4 bases, with 7 bases separating them. This CDR3 has 12 amino acids. These data come from a study of patients and donors after allogeneic stem cell transplantation. Sequencing was carried out using blood, either unsorted or a sorted T cell fraction (not recorded which). This TCR came from a human donor who was either an allogeneic HSCT recipient or a stem cell or donor lymphocyte infusion donor (not recorded which). It is not recorded whose cells these are; they may come from a transplant donor. The chain joins TRBV20-1 to TRBJ2-7, with no clear D. The CDR3, as DNA: TGCAGTGCTAGAGACCCCTTATACGAGCAGTACTTC. Its translation: CSARDPLYEQYF.